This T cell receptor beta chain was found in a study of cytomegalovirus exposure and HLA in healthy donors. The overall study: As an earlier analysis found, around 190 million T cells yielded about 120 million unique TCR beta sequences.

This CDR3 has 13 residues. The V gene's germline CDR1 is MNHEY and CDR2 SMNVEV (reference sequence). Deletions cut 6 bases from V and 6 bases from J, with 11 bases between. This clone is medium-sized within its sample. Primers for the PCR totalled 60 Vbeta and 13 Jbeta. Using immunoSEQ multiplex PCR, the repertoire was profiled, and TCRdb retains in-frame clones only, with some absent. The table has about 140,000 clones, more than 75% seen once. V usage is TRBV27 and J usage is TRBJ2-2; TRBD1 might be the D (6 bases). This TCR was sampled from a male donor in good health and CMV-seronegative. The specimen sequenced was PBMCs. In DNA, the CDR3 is TGTGCCAGCAGCTTAACAGGGTCCGGGGAGCTGTTTTTT. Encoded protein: CASSLTGSGELFF.